One sample yielded the 19 T cell receptor beta chains listed below, sequenced in a study of shared clonotypes between healthy human individuals. Naive CD8 isolation took CD45RO-negative cells positively selected for CCR7 and excluded terminally differentiated effector memory CD45RA+ cells. TCRdb keeps only in-frame clones here, not all; method: immunoSEQ multiplex PCR. The sample lists approximately 2,000,000 clones; 90% to 95% were seen once. The sample comprised naive CD8+ T cells from PBMCs. The receptors here all came from a man in his late teens or twenties in good health. Some clones in this sample may be carry-over from other donors' samples.

About this clone itself: Other DNA sequences in this sample translate to the same CDR3. The chain recombines TRBV6-5 with TRBJ1-1; D unresolved. CDR1 MNHEY and CDR2 SVGAGI come from the germline V gene. Between the trimmed V and J ends, which lost 0 bases and 4 bases, there was a span of 6 bases. The CDR3 spans 13 residues. The CDR3 loop is CASSYSEGTEAFF. CDR3 nucleotide sequence: TGTGCCAGCAGTTACTCGGAGGGCACTGAAGCTTTCTTT.

This clone was counted only a few times. V is TRBV30 and J is TRBJ1-1, with D tentatively TRBD1 (5 bases). CDR1 and CDR2 (germline): GTSNPN, SVGIG (reference sequence). CDR3 size: 15 residues. Trimming took off 6 bases at V and 1 base at J, with 18 bases between the two ends. The chain's CDR3 is CACPVKGHQNTEAFF. CDR3 in DNA: TGTGCCTGTCCCGTTAAAGGACATCAGAACACTGAAGCTTTCTTT.

This clone was seen a single time. V is TRBV14 and J is TRBJ2-7, with 7 bases aligning to TRBD2. The J segment lost 4 bases and the V segment lost 7 bases, leaving 7 bases of the junction unmatched. The CDR3 is 13 amino acids. The V gene's germline CDR1 is SGHDN and CDR2 FVKESK. The CDR3 loop is CASTDSGGYEQYF. CDR3 nucleotides: TGTGCCAGCACCGACTCGGGGGGATACGAGCAGTACTTC.

The CDR3 DNA sequence: TGTGCCAGCAGCATAGGACCTGACTGGGAGACCCAGTACTTC. It translates to CASSIGPDWETQYF. The chain uses TRBV7-2 and TRBJ2-5, with unresolved D. CDR1 is SGHTA and CDR2 is FQGNSA in the germline V gene. V lost 5 bases, J lost 5 bases, and 15 bases lay in between. The CDR3 extends over 14 amino acids.

This sequence joins TRBV19 and TRBJ2-7; perhaps TRBD1 as D (6 bases). The CDR3 length is 15 residues. The germline CDR1 and CDR2 sequences are LNHDA and SQIVND (reference sequence). Trimming removed 3 bases at V and 5 bases at J, with 17 bases between. Here the CDR3 reads CASSIQNSKGDEQYF. The DNA for the CDR3 is TGTGCCAGTAGTATCCAAAACTCCAAGGGGGACGAGCAGTACTTC.

This clone was recorded once. J is TRBJ1-5 and V is TRBV21-1; the D call of TRBD1 is as the table states it, not checked on the DNA. TRBV21-1 is a known pseudogene. This CDR3 has 14 residues. The CDR3 DNA reads TGTGCCAGCAGCAACCCAGGGGACCATCAGCCCCAGCATTTT. It is translated as CASSNPGDHQPQHF.

The table lists this clone with a few counts. This chain joins TRBV9 and TRBJ2-1, with 11 bases matching TRBD2. Unmatched junction bases numbered 15, after V lost 4 bases and J lost 9 bases. Germline loops: CDR1 SGDLS, CDR2 YYNGEE. The CDR3 has 17 residues. The CDR3, as DNA: TGTGCCAGCAGCCTAATAGCGGGAGGGCCTTTCCCCAGTGAGCAGTTCTTC. Its protein is CASSLIAGGPFPSEQFF. Full variable domain (remainder filled in from reference TRBV9 and TRBJ2-1): DSGVTQTPKHLITATGQRVTLRCSPRSGDLSVYWYQQSLDQGLQFLIQYYNGEERAKGNILERFSAQQFPDLHSELNLSSLELGDSALYFCASSLIAGGPFPSEQFFGPGTRLTVL.

This clone was counted between two and nine times. V and J are TRBV9 and TRBJ2-7; 7 bases agree with TRBD2. V gave up 4 bases and J gave up 2 bases; unmatched junction bases: 6. The CDR3 has 14 amino acids. Germline CDR1 reads SGDLS; CDR2 reads YYNGEE. CDR3 region: CASSPPSGTYEQYF. The CDR3 coding sequence is TGTGCCAGCAGCCCACCTAGCGGTACCTACGAGCAGTACTTC.

The table lists this clone with a count of one. V gene TRBV30 combines with J gene TRBJ2-7; D gene ambiguous. V lost 7 bases and J lost 5, with 12 bases in between. The CDR3 length is 11 residues. The germline gives CDR1 GTSNPN, CDR2 SVGIG (reference sequence). CDR3 DNA sequence: TGTGCCTACTCCCGGACCGACGAGCAGTACTTC. This encodes CAYSRTDEQYF.

The chain uses TRBV2 and TRBJ2-7, with 7 nucleotides matching TRBD1. Looked up from germline, CDR1 is SNHLY and CDR2 is FYNNEI. CDR3 length: 15 amino acids. V was pared by 4 bases and J by 3 bases, with 9 bases of the junction left unmatched. Here the CDR3 reads CASSGTGVGGYEQYF. As DNA, the CDR3 is TGTGCCAGCAGTGGAACAGGGGTTGGAGGCTACGAGCAGTACTTC.

This clone was picked up one time. The chain links TRBV4-1 to TRBJ1-4; D gene ambiguous. Germline values: CDR1 MGHRA, CDR2 YSYEKL. V was shortened by 1 base and J by 4 bases, with 7 bases between the two germline ends. The CDR3 loop spans 14 amino acids. The CDR3 DNA reads TGCGCCAGCAGCCAAGGGGCTTATAATGAAAAACTGTTTTTT. It yields the protein CASSQGAYNEKLFF.

The rearrangement joins TRBV9 to TRBJ2-7; 7 bases match TRBD1. The CDR3 contains 16 residues. V lost 0 bases, J lost 1 base, and 7 bases stayed unmatched. Germline values: CDR1 SGDLS, CDR2 YYNGEE. The CDR3 DNA reads as TGTGCCAGCAGCGTAGGTACAGGGGCGGTATCCTACGAGCAGTACTTC. This sequence encodes CASSVGTGAVSYEQYF. The full variable domain, with the rest looked up from reference TRBV9 and TRBJ2-7, is DSGVTQTPKHLITATGQRVTLRCSPRSGDLSVYWYQQSLDQGLQFLIQYYNGEERAKGNILERFSAQQFPDLHSELNLSSLELGDSALYFCASSVGTGAVSYEQYFGPGTRLTVT.

The chain combines TRBV4-3 with TRBJ2-4; D unresolved. Trimming took off 1 base at V and 2 bases at J, with 15 bases between the two ends. This CDR3 has 17 amino acids. Germline CDR1 reads LGHNA; CDR2 reads YSLEER. CDR3 sequence (DNA): TGCGCCAGCAGCCAAGTTACACAAACCTCTCCCAAAAACATTCAGTACTTC. This gives the protein CASSQVTQTSPKNIQYF.

This chain connects TRBV9 to TRBJ2-1; no clear D gene. This CDR3 has 16 amino acids. CDR1 SGDLS and CDR2 YYNGEE come from the germline V gene. Trimming pared 0 bases from V and 7 bases from J, leaving 17 bases between. For the CDR3, the DNA is TGTGCCAGCAGCGTAGGGCTGGATAGGGTAAGAAATGAGCAGTTCTTC. This sequence encodes CASSVGLDRVRNEQFF.

V gene TRBV7-8 combines with J gene TRBJ2-7; perhaps TRBD2 as D (6 bases). V dropped 5 bases and J dropped 6 bases, with 17 bases sitting between them. This CDR3 spans 14 amino acids. Germline V gene lookup returns CDR1 SGHVS and CDR2 FQNEAQ. The CDR3 bases are TGTGCCAGCAGCCTAGGAGGGGAAGCTCCCGAGCAGTACTTC. Residues: CASSLGGEAPEQYF.

V gene TRBV11-2 combines with J gene TRBJ2-7, with TRBD1 matching 8 bases. V was clipped by 0 bases and J by 2 bases; unmatched bases: 3. This CDR3 spans 15 amino acids. Germline V CDR1 and CDR2: SGHAT, FQNNGV. CDR3 loop: CASSLEDRGTYEQYF. CDR3 nucleotide sequence: TGTGCCAGCAGCTTAGAAGACAGGGGAACCTACGAGCAGTACTTC. Filled out from reference TRBV11-2 and TRBJ2-7, the complete variable domain reads EAGVAQSPRYKIIEKRQSVAFWCNPISGHATLYWYQQILGQGPKLLIQFQNNGVVDDSQLPKDRFSAERLKGVDSTLKIQPAKLEDSAVYLCASSLEDRGTYEQYFGPGTRLTVT.

V usage is TRBV6-5 and J usage is TRBJ1-1; D is uncertain. Germline V CDR1 and CDR2: MNHEY, SVGAGI. Trimming pared 3 bases from V and 6 bases from J, leaving 5 bases between. The CDR3 length is 11 residues. The CDR3 DNA follows: TGTGCCAGCAGTTATACCTCTGAAGCTTTCTTT. Amino acid sequence: CASSYTSEAFF.

As to this clone: Distinct nucleotide sequences in the sample also encode this CDR3. J is TRBJ2-5 and V is TRBV9; weak D call: TRBD1 (7 bases). V dropped 0 bases and J dropped 5 bases, with 8 bases sitting between them. The CDR3 covers 13 residues. Germline V CDR1 and CDR2: SGDLS, YYNGEE. The CDR3 DNA reads as TGTGCCAGCAGCGTAGCAGGGGGGGAGACCCAGTACTTC. This encodes CASSVAGGETQYF.

The genes are TRBV7-2 and TRBJ1-5; 8 positions agree with TRBD1. The J segment lost 7 bases and the V segment lost 5 bases, leaving 7 bases of the junction unmatched. Germline CDR1 is SGHTA and CDR2 is FQGNSA. There are 14 residues in the CDR3. For the CDR3, the DNA is TGTGCCAGCAGCCCCGGACAGGGAGGCCAGCCCCAGCATTTT. Protein: CASSPGQGGQPQHF.